Listed here are 12 T cell receptor beta chains from one sample, sequenced in a study of blood T cell repertoires in COVID-19. TCRdb keeps only in-frame clones here, not all; method: immunoSEQ multiplex PCR. The sample has nearly 25,000 clones; around 92% are singletons. Sample: peripheral blood. The receptors derive from a man between 65 and 85 years old with active COVID-19.

This clone was seen only once. CDR3 sequence reads: CASRRRGRGTDTQYF. CDR3 coding DNA: TGTGCCAGCAGGCGCCGGGGGAGGGGCACAGATACGCAGTATTTT. The V and J genes are TRBV6-5 and TRBJ2-3; TRBD2 agrees at 7 bases. Germline trimming cut 6 bases from V and 1 base from J; bases unmatched to any gene: 7. The germline gives CDR1 MNHEY, CDR2 SVGAGI. The CDR3 has 15 amino acids.

The rearrangement links TRBV9 to TRBJ2-2; 10 bases line up with TRBD2. With V trimmed by 0 bases and J by 0 bases, 2 bases remained unmatched. CDR3 length equals 17 residues. Germline V gene sequence: CDR1 SGDLS, CDR2 YYNGEE. CDR3 DNA sequence: TGTGCCAGCAGCGTAGGACTAGCGGGCGCGAACACCGGGGAGCTGTTTTTT. Its protein product is CASSVGLAGANTGELFF.

The sample holds one count of this clone. This chain joins TRBV5-1 and TRBJ1-6; D perhaps matches TRBD1 (5 bases). Per the germline V gene, CDR1 is SGHRS and CDR2 is YFSETQ. The V and J ends lost 4 bases and 8 bases respectively, with 16 bases between them. The CDR3 totals 15 residues. The DNA of the CDR3 is TGCGCCAGCAGCCGGGACTCCCAAGATGATTCACCCCTCCACTTT. Translating gives CASSRDSQDDSPLHF.

The genes are TRBV11-1 and TRBJ1-1; D not certain. The V gene lost 3 bases and the J gene lost 1 base, with 9 bases spanning the gap. Germline lookup yields CDR1 SGHAT and CDR2 FQDESV (reference sequence). The CDR3 has 14 amino acids. This CDR3 is CASSFSSENTEAFF. CDR3 in DNA: TGTGCCAGCAGCTTTTCTTCAGAGAACACTGAAGCTTTCTTT.

DNA of the CDR3: TGTGCCAGCAACCCTTGGCCCGCGGTGCTGGGCTACACCTTC. Translating it yields CASNPWPAVLGYTF. V usage is TRBV5-8 and J usage is TRBJ1-2; D unclear. The CDR3 extends over 14 amino acids. The V gene's germline CDR1 is SGHTS and CDR2 YDEGEE. V dropped 6 bases and J dropped 8 bases, with 20 bases sitting between them.

The chain links TRBV7-2 to TRBJ2-2, with unresolved D. This CDR3 contains 16 residues. Trimming took 5 bases from V and 0 from J, leaving 13 bases between them. CDR1 and CDR2 from the germline V gene are SGHTA and FQGNSA. The CDR3 DNA reads as TGTGCCAGCAGCAGAGCCCCCCTGGCGAACACCGGGGAGCTGTTTTTT. This translates into CASSRAPLANTGELFF.

This chain links TRBV9 with TRBJ1-5; TRBD1 matches 7 bases. CDR3 length equals 13 residues. Germline V gene lookup returns CDR1 SGDLS and CDR2 YYNGEE. After removal of 4 bases from V and 4 bases from J, the junction contained 2 bases not matched to a gene. The CDR3: CASSRQGNQPQHF. DNA for the CDR3: TGTGCCAGCAGCCGACAGGGAAATCAGCCCCAGCATTTT.

The rearrangement joins TRBV19 to TRBJ2-3; 8 nucleotides match TRBD2. CDR1 is LNHDA and CDR2 is SQIVND in the germline V gene (reference sequence). V shed 3 bases and J 3 bases; nucleotides not matched to a gene: 17. The CDR3 totals 19 residues. The CDR3 loop is CASSISSYSLAGGTDTQYF. Here the CDR3 DNA reads TGTGCCAGTAGTATCTCCAGCTATTCCCTAGCGGGCGGGACAGATACGCAGTATTTT. The variable domain in full, with the rest retrieved from reference TRBV19 and TRBJ2-3, is DGGITQSPKYLFRKEGQNVTLSCEQNLNHDAMYWYRQDPGQGLRLIYYSQIVNDFQKGDIAEGYSVSREKKESFPLTVTSAQKNPTAFYLCASSISSYSLAGGTDTQYFGPGTRLTVL.

The chain has TRBV6-5 and TRBJ1-1; D possibly corresponds to TRBD1 (6 bases). Germline loops: CDR1 MNHEY, CDR2 SVGAGI. The CDR3 totals 15 residues. With 2 bases removed from V and 0 bases from J, the gap between germline ends came to 10 bases. The CDR3 protein is CASSYQGQLNTEAFF. The CDR3 DNA sequence: TGTGCCAGCAGTTACCAAGGACAGTTGAACACTGAAGCTTTCTTT.

The rearrangement uses TRBV27 and TRBJ2-6, with 10 bases fitting TRBD2. Looked up from germline, CDR1 is MNHEY and CDR2 is SMNVEV (reference sequence). The CDR3 extends over 17 amino acids. The J segment lost 0 bases and the V segment lost 2 bases, leaving 1 base of the junction unmatched. The CDR3 bases are TGTGCCAGCAGTTTAGGACTAGCGGCCTCTGGGGCCAACGTCCTGACTTTC. It yields the protein CASSLGLAASGANVLTF.

This clone occurred once. This chain links TRBV7-2 with TRBJ2-7, with 7 bases matching TRBD1. The CDR3 length is 15 residues. With V trimmed by 1 base and J by 3 bases, 6 bases remained unmatched. CDR1 and CDR2 from the germline V gene are SGHTA and FQGNSA. CDR3 nucleotide sequence: TGTGCCAGCAGCTTAGGCCCGGGACAGAGCTACGAGCAGTACTTC. Translation: CASSLGPGQSYEQYF.

This clone was observed a few times. V and J are TRBV28 and TRBJ1-2; tentatively, D is TRBD1 (6 bases). Germline V CDR1 and CDR2: MDHEN, SYDVKM. Trimming removed 3 bases from V and 7 bases from J, with 12 bases in between. CDR3 length: 13 amino acids. CDR3 coding DNA: TGTGCCAGCAGTTTCTCAGGGGTGCTTGGCTACACCTTC. Its translation: CASSFSGVLGYTF.